This T cell receptor beta chain was sequenced during a study of OX40 agonist ivuxolimab in advanced cancers. Across the whole study: The patients received ivuxolimab by intravenous route every 2 weeks at 0.01 to 10 mg/kg. Dose-escalation patients had hepatocellular carcinoma, melanoma, renal cell or head and neck cancer. Three patients responded partially, comprising one with hepatocellular carcinoma and two with cutaneous melanoma.

The study's findings and limits: Expanded peripheral T cells had an undetermined antigen specificity.

Some clones are missing from TCRdb's copy, which holds only in-frame ones; the method was immunoSEQ multiplex PCR. The repertoire holds around 56,000 clones, with roughly 80% as singletons. CDR3 length: 14 amino acids. In germline, CDR1 is MNHEY, CDR2 SVGAGI. The germline V and J ends were trimmed by 7 bases and 5 bases, with 16 bases remaining between them. Remarks on this clone: Its cognate antigen is unknown.

The chain combines TRBV6-5 with TRBJ2-3, with D maybe TRBD1 (5 bases). The source material was CD4+ or CD8+ T cells sorted from blood, sampled in a trial of the OX40 agonist ivuxolimab. The clonotype was recovered from an adult with an advanced solid tumor such as melanoma, head and neck, liver or kidney cancer. The CDR3 protein is CASKDGQGLDTQYF. CDR3 DNA sequence: TGTGCCAGCAAGGACGGGCAGGGATTAGATACGCAGTATTTT.